One sample yielded the 13 T cell receptor beta chains listed below, sequenced in a study of blood T cell repertoires in COVID-19. Clones were read by immunoSEQ multiplex PCR, and TCRdb kept only the in-frame ones, dropping some. The sample has around 220,000 clones, about four fifths seen once; the top ten hold under 11%. The sequencing input was peripheral blood. These receptors came from a woman at least 80 years old with acute or convalescent COVID-19.

The chain combines TRBV9 with TRBJ2-1; TRBD2 aligns across 15 bases. Germline V CDR1 and CDR2: SGDLS, YYNGEE. Losses at the gene ends were 4 bases for V and 7 bases for J; bases not matched to a gene: 6. There are 16 residues in the CDR3. This CDR3 reads CASSPGLAGGQNEQFF. DNA of the CDR3: TGTGCCAGCAGCCCCGGACTAGCGGGAGGGCAAAATGAGCAGTTCTTC.

This chain links TRBV15 with TRBJ2-5; the match to TRBD2 covers 9 bases. The CDR3 covers 16 residues. After removal of 7 bases from V and 3 bases from J, the junction contained 12 bases not matched to a gene. The germline V gene has CDR1 LNHNV and CDR2 YYDKDF (reference sequence). In nucleotides, the CDR3 is TGTGCCACCACCCCCCTGGAGACTAGCGGTAAAGAGACCCAGTACTTC. Encoded protein: CATTPLETSGKETQYF.

The V and J genes are TRBV19 and TRBJ1-4; 8 bases fit TRBD1. Germline-derived CDR1 and CDR2 are LNHDA and SQIVND (reference sequence). This CDR3 is built from 13 residues. V lost 9 bases, J lost 8 bases, and 8 bases stayed unmatched. CDR3 sequence (DNA): TGTGCCAGCAGGGGGCGAGGGCTCGAAAAACTGTTTTTT. Protein: CASRGRGLEKLFF.

V usage is TRBV5-6 and J usage is TRBJ1-4; a possible D gene is TRBD1 (6 bases). Germline V gene lookup returns CDR1 SGHDT and CDR2 YYEEEE. V lost 0 bases to trimming and J lost 8 bases, with 11 bases between them. This CDR3 has 14 amino acids. The CDR3 region has the DNA TGTGCCAGCAGCTTGGGTTTGAGGGGGGAAAAACTGTTTTTT. As protein: CASSLGLRGEKLFF. Complete variable domain (other parts from reference TRBV5-6 and TRBJ1-4): DAGVTQSPTHLIKTRGQQVTLRCSPKSGHDTVSWYQQALGQGPQFIFQYYEEEERQRGNFPDRFSGHQFPNYSSELNVNALLLGDSALYLCASSLGLRGEKLFFGSGTQLSVL.

V and J are TRBV19 and TRBJ2-2; TRBD2 aligns across 11 bases. Germline CDR1 LNHDA, CDR2 SQIVND (reference sequence). After removal of 5 bases from V and 3 bases from J, the junction contained 11 bases not matched to a gene. This CDR3 region has 18 residues. The CDR3 DNA reads as TGTGCCAGTAGTCACACCTCACTAGCGGGGGCCTACACCGGGGAGCTGTTTTTT. It yields the protein CASSHTSLAGAYTGELFF.

The chain is built from TRBV29-1 and TRBJ2-5; D might be TRBD1 (6 bases). Deletions cut 3 bases from V and 1 base from J, with 6 bases between. The CDR3 has 12 residues. CDR1 and CDR2 (germline): SQVTM, ANQGSEA. CDR3 region: CSVETGQETQYF. The CDR3 DNA sequence: TGCAGCGTTGAGACAGGCCAAGAGACCCAGTACTTC.

The rearrangement links TRBV7-9 to TRBJ2-1, with D maybe TRBD2 (6 bases). The CDR3 extends over 15 amino acids. Germline V gene data show CDR1 as SEHNR and CDR2 as FQNEAQ (reference sequence). Trimming took 5 bases from V and 4 from J, leaving 15 bases between them. This chain's CDR3 is CASSPYRDFYNEQFF. For the CDR3, the DNA is TGTGCCAGCAGCCCCTACCGGGACTTTTACAATGAGCAGTTCTTC.

CDR3: CASSSLSLNTEAFF. DNA for the CDR3: TGTGCCAGCAGCTCCTTGTCCCTGAACACTGAAGCTTTCTTT. The V and J genes are TRBV11-3 and TRBJ1-1, with D hard to call. CDR3 length: 14 residues. Germline lookup yields CDR1 SGHNT and CDR2 YENEEA. Between the trimmed V and J ends, which lost 4 bases and 0 bases, there was a span of 9 bases.

The sample holds one count of this clone. The CDR3 DNA follows: TGTGCCAGCAGCCCCCAGGGGTACGGTGGCTACACCTTC. Encoded protein: CASSPQGYGGYTF. The chain carries TRBV11-3 and TRBJ1-2, with D possibly TRBD1 on 6 matching bases. V was pared by 5 bases and J by 7 bases, with 14 bases between. The CDR3 is 13 residues long. Germline values: CDR1 SGHNT, CDR2 YENEEA.

This chain connects TRBV3-1 (or the pseudogene TRBV3-2) to TRBJ2-7; D may be TRBD1 (5 bases). Trimming took off 1 base at V and 7 bases at J, with 20 bases between the two ends. Germline V gene data show CDR1 as LGHDT and CDR2 as YNNKEL (reference sequence). The CDR3 consists of 16 residues. In DNA form, the CDR3 reads TGTGCCAGCAGCCAAGGGCCCCTACAGGTTATGTGGGAGCAGTACTTC. It specifies CASSQGPLQVMWEQYF.

This rearrangement joins TRBV6-2 or TRBV6-3 to TRBJ2-5; perhaps TRBD1 as D (5 bases). There are 12 residues in the CDR3. Between the trimmed V and J ends, which lost 5 bases and 5 bases, there was a span of 9 bases. CDR1 is MNHEY and CDR2 is SVGEGT in the germline V gene. The CDR3 DNA reads TGTGCCAGCAGTCAGGGCGCGGAGACCCAGTACTTC. Residues: CASSQGAETQYF.

The rearrangement joins TRBV30 to TRBJ1-6; D is ambiguous. Germline V gene data show CDR1 as GTSNPN and CDR2 as SVGIG (reference sequence). The CDR3 is 14 amino acids. The V and J ends lost 3 bases and 10 bases respectively, with 16 bases between them. CDR3 DNA sequence: TGTGCCTGGAGCGGGATTGTGGACTCATCACCCCTCCACTTT. It is translated as CAWSGIVDSSPLHF.

The chain employs TRBV18 and TRBJ2-7, with a weak D call TRBD2 (6 bases). The CDR3 extends over 15 amino acids. CDR1 is KGHSH, CDR2 LQKENI, per germline. Trimming removed 0 bases from V and 3 bases from J, with 12 bases in between. CDR3 loop: CASSPPEGLNYEQYF. The CDR3 DNA sequence: TGTGCCAGCTCACCACCGGAGGGCCTGAACTACGAGCAGTACTTC.